The 27 T cell receptor beta chains in this list originate from one sample, sequenced in a study of regulatory T cells in long-lasting Graves disease. Time point meaning: persistent/refractory GD, antithyroid drugs over 5 years with positive TRAb. The TCR library was made from RNA that had been extracted from PBMCs in TRIzol. In building TCR beta libraries, iRepertoire HTBI primers were used together with Arm-PCR of CDR3 regions. One entry per CDR3 protein results from TCRdb running MiXCR on the multiplex PCR reads. This table holds a few hundred thousand distinct CDR3 sequences, 20% to 25% found once. Sequenced material: peripheral blood mononuclear cells (PBMCs), taken when the disease was refractory, from a patient treated with antithyroid drugs. The origin of the receptors is a woman in her forties with Graves disease.

The chain is built from TRBV5-5 and TRBJ1-1; D might be TRBD1 (5 bases). The CDR3 is 16 residues long. Trimming pared 3 bases from V and 2 bases from J, leaving 17 bases between. Germline V CDR1 and CDR2: SGHKS, YYEKEE (reference sequence). The CDR3 DNA reads TGTGCCAGCAGCTCCACCGCGACAGCCAGAAACACTGAAGCTTTCTTT. Amino acids: CASSSTATARNTEAFF.

This clonotype showed up just a few times. This rearrangement joins TRBV5-1 to TRBJ1-1, with D tentatively TRBD1 (5 bases). Trimming took 4 bases from V and 1 from J, leaving 11 bases between them. The CDR3 extends over 14 amino acids. Germline V gives CDR1 SGHRS, CDR2 YFSETQ. In DNA, the CDR3 is TGCGCCAGCAGCCCTGCAGGGAGGAACACTGAAGCTTTCTTT. Translated: CASSPAGRNTEAFF.

This sequence joins TRBV5-6 and TRBJ2-5; TRBD2 matches at 8 bases. The CDR3 is 15 residues long. Germline-derived CDR1 and CDR2 are SGHDT and YYEEEE. J gave up 2 bases and V 0 bases, and 3 bases lay outside the gene matches. This chain's CDR3 is CASSLDGTRQETQYF. For the CDR3, the DNA is TGTGCCAGCAGCTTGGATGGGACTAGACAAGAGACCCAGTACTTC.

On this clonotype: Just one base apart from a much larger clone, this may be a read error. The V and J genes are TRBV28 and TRBJ2-3, with D possibly TRBD2 on 7 matching bases. V was clipped by 7 bases and J by 2 bases, with 19 bases between them. The CDR3 is 16 residues long. The germline V gene encodes CDR1 MDHEN and CDR2 SYDVKM. The CDR3 loop reads CASTLGGRANTDTQYF. DNA for the CDR3: TGTGCCAGCACCCTCGGGGGGCGGGCGAACACAGATACGCAGTATTTT.

CDR3 coding DNA: TGTGCCAGCAGCTACGGGACAGGGTCTAAAGAGCAGTACTTC. Translated: CASSYGTGSKEQYF. The chain links TRBV5-6 to TRBJ2-7, with TRBD1 matching 9 bases. Trimming at V came to 3 bases and at J to 7 bases, leaving 8 bases not matched to a gene. CDR3 length: 14 residues. Germline V lookup: CDR1 SGHDT, CDR2 YYEEEE. Drawing the rest from reference TRBV5-6 and TRBJ2-7, the complete variable domain is DAGVTQSPTHLIKTRGQQVTLRCSPKSGHDTVSWYQQALGQGPQFIFQYYEEEERQRGNFPDRFSGHQFPNYSSELNVNALLLGDSALYLCASSYGTGSKEQYFGPGTRLTVT.

This clonotype was counted ten times or more. The chain combines TRBV7-8 with TRBJ2-5; D not certain. CDR1 and CDR2 (germline): SGHVS, FQNEAQ. Trimming pared 7 bases from V and 5 bases from J, leaving 17 bases between. This CDR3 contains 14 residues. CDR3 sequence (DNA): TGTGCCAGCATCCAAACAGTCGGAACCGAGACCCAGTACTTC. This codes for CASIQTVGTETQYF.

DNA for the CDR3: TGTGCCAGCAGCGTAGGAGGACTAGCGGTCCCCCCCTCGGGAGAGCAGTACTTC. Its translation: CASSVGGLAVPPSGEQYF. The V call is TRBV9, the J call TRBJ2-7; 10 nucleotides agree with TRBD2. This CDR3 is built from 18 residues. The V gene end was trimmed by 0 bases and the J gene end by 7 bases; junction bases not matched to a gene: 16. Germline CDR1 and CDR2: SGDLS and YYNGEE. The full variable domain, with the rest looked up from reference TRBV9 and TRBJ2-7, is DSGVTQTPKHLITATGQRVTLRCSPRSGDLSVYWYQQSLDQGLQFLIQYYNGEERAKGNILERFSAQQFPDLHSELNLSSLELGDSALYFCASSVGGLAVPPSGEQYFGPGTRLTVT.

The CDR3 DNA is TGTGCCAGTCGAGCGGGAGCGGGCGAGCAGTACTTC. It translates to CASRAGAGEQYF. The chain joins TRBV19 to TRBJ2-7, with 8 bases aligning to TRBD2. V shed 8 bases, J shed 6 bases, and the junction held 6 bases outside the gene matches. CDR3 length: 12 residues. Germline lookup yields CDR1 LNHDA and CDR2 SQIVND (reference sequence).

The table lists this clonotype with many counts. The V and J genes are TRBV7-2 and TRBJ2-5; no firm D call. CDR1 and CDR2 from the germline V gene are SGHTA and FQGNSA. Trimming pared 5 bases from V and 5 bases from J, leaving 9 bases between. The CDR3 contains 12 residues. The CDR3 loop is CASSRFVETQYF. The CDR3 coding sequence is TGTGCCAGCAGCCGATTCGTTGAGACCCAGTACTTC.

V gene TRBV13 combines with J gene TRBJ2-5; no firm D call. The ends were cut back, 8 bases at V and 2 bases at J, with 15 bases in the middle. CDR3 length: 14 amino acids. In germline, CDR1 is PRHDT, CDR2 FYEKMQ (reference sequence). The CDR3 DNA reads as TGTGCCAGCGGTTTATCCAGGCCACAAGAGACCCAGTACTTC. This codes for CASGLSRPQETQYF. Using reference TRBV13 and TRBJ2-5 for the parts outside the CDR3, the full variable domain is AAGVIQSPRHLIKEKRETATLKCYPIPRHDTVYWYQQGPGQDPQFLISFYEKMQSDKGSIPDRFSAQQFSDYHSELNMSSLELGDSALYFCASGLSRPQETQYFGPGTRLLVL.

This clonotype showed up many times. This chain uses TRBV28 with TRBJ1-2; D uncertain. The length of the CDR3 is 12 residues. Germline V gene data show CDR1 as MDHEN and CDR2 as SYDVKM. V lost 5 bases and J 4 bases, leaving 8 bases between the germline ends. The CDR3 protein is CASSPELYGYTF. The CDR3, as DNA: TGTGCCAGCAGTCCCGAACTCTATGGCTACACCTTC.

There are many counts of this clonotype. This sequence joins TRBV28 and TRBJ2-7; TRBD2 matches 12 bases. V dropped 5 bases and J dropped 3; count of bases not matched to a gene: 5. This CDR3 has 15 amino acids. CDR1 is MDHEN, CDR2 SYDVKM, per germline. The CDR3 reads CASSAGLAGLYEQYF. Written as DNA, the CDR3 is TGTGCCAGCAGTGCCGGACTAGCGGGACTCTACGAGCAGTACTTC.

This clonotype was found a few times. The chain employs TRBV7-9 and TRBJ2-5, with 8 bases fitting TRBD1. The junction had 15 bases not matched to a gene; V was cut back by 4 bases and J by 2 bases. The length of the CDR3 is 18 residues. Germline V lookup: CDR1 SEHNR, CDR2 FQNEAQ (reference sequence). CDR3 coding DNA: TGTGCCAGCAGCTCCGTGGACAGGGCAGTTGGGGGACAAGAGACCCAGTACTTC. Protein sequence: CASSSVDRAVGGQETQYF.

This clonotype was detected ten times or more. The chain links TRBV6-1 to TRBJ1-5; the D is unclear. The length of the CDR3 is 13 residues. CDR1 and CDR2 from the germline V gene are MNHNS and SASEGT. Trimming pared 7 bases from V and 1 base from J, leaving 8 bases between. The CDR3 reads CASTLLSNQPQHF. CDR3 bases: TGTGCCAGCACCCTATTGAGCAATCAGCCCCAGCATTTT.

The V and J genes are TRBV7-9 and TRBJ2-2; 7 nucleotides line up with TRBD2. This CDR3 has 20 residues. Per the germline V gene, CDR1 is SEHNR and CDR2 is FQNEAQ (reference sequence). V trimming: 5 bases; J trimming: 3 bases; junction bases outside the gene matches: 21. CDR3 in DNA: TGTGCCAGCAGCCCCTGGCGGGCGGGAGTTTGGCAAGGAGACACCGGGGAGCTGTTTTTT. Amino acid sequence: CASSPWRAGVWQGDTGELFF.

V and J are TRBV6-2 or TRBV6-3 and TRBJ1-2; TRBD1 is a possible D gene (5 bases). The germline V and J ends were trimmed by 0 bases and 0 bases, with 11 bases remaining between them. Germline V gene data show CDR1 as MNHEY and CDR2 as SVGEGT. This CDR3 is built from 16 residues. The CDR3: CASSYSNQGPNYGYTF. CDR3 nucleotides: TGTGCCAGCAGTTACTCGAATCAGGGTCCTAACTATGGCTACACCTTC.

This clonotype was detected only once. The rearrangement links TRBV18 to TRBJ2-6, with a possible D match to TRBD2 (5 bases). The ends were cut back, 5 bases at V and 2 bases at J, with 13 bases in the middle. The CDR3 length is 16 residues. Germline V lookup: CDR1 KGHSH, CDR2 LQKENI. The CDR3 loop is CASSTMSGAGANVLTF. The CDR3 DNA follows: TGTGCCAGCTCAACAATGTCCGGGGCTGGGGCCAACGTCCTGACTTTC.

This clonotype was detected ten times or more. The chain recombines TRBV28 with TRBJ2-5; 11 bases align to TRBD2. Germline CDR1 MDHEN, CDR2 SYDVKM. This CDR3 has 15 amino acids. The V gene end was trimmed by 5 bases and the J gene end by 4 bases; junction bases not matched to a gene: 6. The CDR3 nucleotides are TGTGCCAGCAGTCCTCAAGGACTAGCGGGAGAGACCCAGTACTTC. Translated: CASSPQGLAGETQYF. Complete variable domain (other parts from reference TRBV28 and TRBJ2-5): DVKVTQSSRYLVKRTGEKVFLECVQDMDHENMFWYRQDPGLGLRLIYFSYDVKMKEKGDIPEGYSVSREKKERFSLILESASTNQTSMYLCASSPQGLAGETQYFGPGTRLLVL.

The chain employs TRBV9 and TRBJ1-1, with D uncertain. The germline V gene has CDR1 SGDLS and CDR2 YYNGEE. This CDR3 has 15 amino acids. Trimming removed 0 bases at V and 7 bases at J, with 16 bases between. CDR3 protein: CASSVDFRGGGEAFF. The CDR3 DNA reads TGTGCCAGCAGCGTAGATTTTCGGGGAGGAGGTGAAGCTTTCTTT. Based on the CDR3 plus reference TRBV9 and TRBJ1-1, the full variable domain is DSGVTQTPKHLITATGQRVTLRCSPRSGDLSVYWYQQSLDQGLQFLIQYYNGEERAKGNILERFSAQQFPDLHSELNLSSLELGDSALYFCASSVDFRGGGEAFFGQGTRLTVV.

There are many counts of this clonotype. The chain employs TRBV3-1 and TRBJ1-4, with unresolved D. Germline assignment: CDR1 LGHDT and CDR2 YNNKEL (reference sequence). Trimming took 6 bases from V and 5 from J, leaving 4 bases between them. The CDR3 sequence is 11 residues long. As DNA, the CDR3 is TGTGCCAGCAGTCGGAATGAAAAACTGTTTTTT. Protein: CASSRNEKLFF.

The genes are TRBV7-3 and TRBJ2-3; 9 nucleotides align to TRBD2. V lost 4 bases to trimming and J lost 6 bases; unmatched junction nucleotides: 8. The CDR3 sequence is 15 residues long. CDR1 and CDR2 from the germline V gene are SGHTA and FQGTGA. The CDR3 here is CASSSTSGPWDTQYF. The DNA for the CDR3 is TGTGCCAGCAGCTCGACTAGCGGCCCCTGGGATACGCAGTATTTT.

J is TRBJ1-2 and V is TRBV5-6, with a tentative D call TRBD1 (6 bases). The CDR3 consists of 15 residues. V was shortened by 0 bases and J by 3 bases, with 12 bases between the two germline ends. Germline V gene lookup returns CDR1 SGHDT and CDR2 YYEEEE. As DNA, the CDR3 is TGTGCCAGCAGCTTGGTTGGGGGCGCGGACTATGGCTACACCTTC. It encodes CASSLVGGADYGYTF.

The J gene is TRBJ1-2, the V gene TRBV18; D not resolved. Germline assignment: CDR1 KGHSH and CDR2 LQKENI. V was shortened by 2 bases and J by 4 bases, with 8 bases between the two germline ends. The length of the CDR3 is 13 residues. CDR3 region: CASSPGYGYGYTF. The CDR3 bases are TGTGCCAGCTCACCAGGGTATGGCTATGGCTACACCTTC.

There are a few counts of this clonotype. The chain joins TRBV19 to TRBJ2-6, with no clear D. The germline V and J ends were trimmed by 3 bases and 0 bases, with 9 bases remaining between them. Germline CDR1 reads LNHDA; CDR2 reads SQIVND (reference sequence). The CDR3 loop spans 16 amino acids. This CDR3 reads CASSMGLNSGANVLTF. CDR3 coding DNA: TGTGCCAGTAGTATGGGATTGAACTCTGGGGCCAACGTCCTGACTTTC.

This chain connects TRBV11-2 to TRBJ2-2; D not certain. In germline, CDR1 is SGHAT, CDR2 FQNNGV. Trimming removed 4 bases from V and 7 bases from J, with 10 bases in between. This CDR3 is built from 13 residues. CDR3 protein: CASSSEVGGELFF. The CDR3 region has the DNA TGTGCCAGCAGCTCCGAGGTTGGCGGGGAGCTGTTTTTT.

At least ten counts were recorded for this clonotype. The chain has TRBV2 and TRBJ2-5; TRBD2 is a possible D gene (6 bases). Germline V gene data show CDR1 as SNHLY and CDR2 as FYNNEI. This CDR3 is built from 15 residues. Trimming took 4 bases from V and 5 from J, leaving 17 bases between them. The CDR3 protein is CASSGDGRGSETQYF. The CDR3 DNA reads TGTGCCAGCAGTGGGGACGGGAGAGGCAGTGAGACCCAGTACTTC.

This sequence joins TRBV7-3 and TRBJ2-3; 10 bases agree with TRBD2. The trim removed 5 bases at V and 6 bases at J, leaving 5 bases unmatched. This CDR3 spans 14 amino acids. Germline V gives CDR1 SGHTA, CDR2 FQGTGA. The CDR3 DNA reads TGTGCCAGCAGCGTAGCGGGAGGCTCCGATACGCAGTATTTT. This encodes CASSVAGGSDTQYF.